A single TCR beta chain is shown here with its context. This clonotype was picked up many times. Its antigen target is currently unknown. There are no base qualities to consult, and no much larger clone falls within one base. In light of the paper, this sample's time point label describes: patch test 1, 2 weeks after DPC sensitization. The sample's treatment or condition label is to be understood as: therapeutic diphenylcyclopropenone sensitization with weekly scalp DPC. At each patch-test visit, blood was drawn before the patch test was applied. To be eligible, patients had to be aged 18 to 70, diagnosed with alopecia and judged suitable for DPC therapy, while pregnant patients were excluded. Total RNA was extracted from unfractionated whole blood that had been collected in Tempus Blood RNA tubes. The cysteine opens and the phenylalanine closes a CDR3 of 17 amino acids. Only the CDR3 part of the read is kept: 51 bases, read in frame from the first base. The germline V gene (reference sequence) supplies CDR1 DFQATT and CDR2 SNEGSKA. The germline V and J ends show losses of 0 bases and 6 bases respectively, and no gene match explains 10 bases of the junction.

This entry is derived from a study of human T cells and chemical hapten exposure (dated by TCRdb to about 2021). Regarding the complete study: For sensitization, 2% DPC in acetone was applied to a roughly 2 cm by roughly 2 cm area of upper inner arm skin. The libraries were sequenced as a pool, and the TCR yield per sample differed mostly because of small variations in library volumes within the pool. Around 29 alopecia patients provided blood for TCR sequencing at one to four time points (pre-sensitization, 2, 6 and 24 weeks). Throughout the roughly 24-week study period, patients were also given weekly therapeutic DPC doses on the scalp. Patch testing was performed on the upper back with Finn chambers containing 0.01% DPC, and the patch tests were scored after 6 days according to International Contact Dermatitis Research Group standards. Alopecia areata with under or over 50% scalp involvement, alopecia totalis and alopecia universalis were represented in the patient cohort, which was mostly female. The study tracked peripheral blood TCR repertoire changes in vivo during primary and secondary sensitization to the hapten diphenylcyclopropenone (DPC) in alopecia patients. Blood samples were taken from patients before sensitization (week 0) and then at 2, 6 and about 24 weeks after DPC sensitization. The study at large found these results: A positive correlation was found between the number of PT1 expanded TCRs and patch test score, with significance reached at thresholds 8, 16 and 32 but not 4. DPC sensitization did not change how many TCRs were above 1 in 1000 frequency, and no evidence was found of alterations in global repertoire structure. Compared with pre-sensitization or healthy control sets, expanded TCRs formed significantly more large CDR3 similarity clusters, which is consistent with antigen-driven responses. All patients had alopecia, a presumed autoimmune disease, so their immune response might differ from that of healthy individuals. Repeated subsampling changed both the strength of the expansion versus patch-test correlation and the threshold at which that correlation became significant.

Library construction relied on RACE. These reads were obtained on a NextSeq 500. Library preparation attached unique molecular identifiers to individual cDNA molecules for quantitative, reproducible TCR counting. Each blood RNA sample was used to sequence both TCR alpha and TCR beta chains. Per the source publication's procedure: The median number of TCRs per sample was around 100,000, ranging from roughly 23,224 to 690,600. The Decombinator software suite was used to annotate the V, J and CDR3 of the TCR reads. Every sample was subsampled to the same number of TCRs (28,000) for the PS versus PT1 abundance plots. TCRs were defined as expanded if absent before sensitization and observed at least eight times at the 2-week time point. Using fastp trimming at Q25 and MiXCR clonotype assembly, TCRdb reanalyzed the public sequencing data and kept in-frame beta chains. Each entry is one CDR3 protein sequence, shown with its most common DNA and genes. The V and J calls were not made by the authors but by TCRdb's processing. A total of around 100,000 distinct CDR3 sequences appear in this sample, 8% to 13% of them only once. The ten most abundant clones make up around 3.6% of the sample.

The sequence derives from a woman in her forties with alopecia areata. Some clones in this sample may be carry-over from other donors' samples. The source was whole blood, collected in connection with sensitization to the hapten diphenylcyclopropenone (DPC). This chain joins TRBV20-1 to TRBJ2-2, with 10 bases in between that match TRBD2. The CDR3: CSARDREASGSAGELFF. The bases read TGCAGTGCTAGAGATCGAGAGGCTAGCGGGAGTGCCGGGGAGCTGTTTTTT.